This TCR beta chain was identified in a study of shared clonotypes between healthy human individuals. Background on the study: Per donor, CD8 memory used one plate, CD8 naive used two, CD4 memory used three and CD4 naive used three. Study results and limitations: Clonotype sharing across several donors was observed for roughly 5% of naive CD4 clonotypes.

The donor population consisted of healthy HIV-negative adults with no recent acute infections or vaccinations. The CDR3 length is 16 residues. The germline V gene encodes CDR1 ENHRY and CDR2 SYGVKD. Trimming stripped 0 bases from V and 1 base from J, with 9 bases between. In the original workflow: Junction-only immunoSEQ sequences carried no quality scores, so filtering differed. The table came from immunoSEQ multiplex PCR; TCRdb's copy has only in-frame clones and leaves some out. The DNA gave D and trimming, while V, J and clone size come from that table. The sample lists about 1 million clones; approximately 70% were seen once. A note on this clone: Its antigen is unknown.

The sequence derives from a man aged 18 to 35 in good health. The sample taken for sequencing was memory CD4+ T cells sorted from blood. Subset described: CD45RA-negative fraction. The chain carries TRBV10-3 and TRBJ2-2; D uncertain. The DNA for the CDR3 is TGTGCCATCAGTGAGTCGTCGAGCTGGAACACCGGGGAGCTGTTTTTT. The encoded protein is CAISESSSWNTGELFF.